What follows is one T cell receptor (beta chain) and its context. What it recognizes is unknown. These data originate in a study of blood T cells in healthy people across ages. Study-wide results and limits: Among long-lived donors, naive CD4+ cells were more numerous and diversity higher than in aged donors.

This CDR3 contains 13 residues. The V end was cut by 5 bases, the J end by 0 bases, with 9 bases between. Germline-derived CDR1 and CDR2 are SGHRS and YFSETQ. It was with a sample-barcoded 5' primer and a J-beta primer mix that a second PCR of roughly 7 to 12 cycles was run. A template-switch adaptor that had 12 random nucleotides put a tag on each cDNA molecule. TCRdb re-derived calls from the 5' RACE reads in MiXCR, one entry per CDR3 protein. The data show 700,000 to 850,000 distinct CDR3 sequences, 53% seen once. This receptor was obtained from a man older than 75 in good health. Sequenced material: blood. The rearrangement links TRBV5-1 to TRBJ2-7; perhaps TRBD1 as D (5 bases). The chain's CDR3 is CASRDSNSYEQYF. As DNA, the CDR3 is TGCGCCAGCAGAGACAGCAACTCCTACGAGCAGTACTTC.